Listed below are T cell receptor beta chains from one sample, sequenced in a study of beta chain features in type 1 diabetes. Clones were sequenced by immunoSEQ multiplex PCR, and TCRdb holds only the in-frame ones, with some missing. The sample contains under 950,000 clones, 17% of which appear only once. The sample comprised naive CD4+ T cells from blood. The receptors were sampled from a woman under 30 in good health. Both conserved end residues are part of each CDR3. The D gene is left open where the match is weak. Clone size is stated in some rows and not others, as once, few, many or a class when expanded.

v_gene: TRBV19
abundance: -
d_gene: -
j_gene: TRBJ1-2
CDR3aa: CASSTTLEIGYTF
CDR3nt: TGTGCCAGTAGTACCACCTTGGAAATTGGCTACACCTTC

v_gene: TRBV7-9
abundance: -
d_gene: -
j_gene: TRBJ2-7
CDR3aa: CASSLWALRGPAGYEQYF
CDR3nt: TGTGCCAGCAGCTTATGGGCCCTTCGGGGACCGGCGGGCTACGAGCAGTACTTC

v_gene: TRBV5-4
abundance: -
d_gene: TRBD1
j_gene: TRBJ1-4
CDR3aa: CASSAGQGEKLFF
CDR3nt: TGTGCCAGCAGCGCGGGACAGGGTGAAAAACTGTTTTTT

v_gene: TRBV5-4
abundance: -
d_gene: TRBD2
j_gene: TRBJ2-5
CDR3aa: CASSSSSGRVETQYF
CDR3nt: TGTGCCAGCAGCTCCTCTAGCGGGCGGGTGGAGACCCAGTACTTC

v_gene: TRBV4-2
abundance: -
d_gene: -
j_gene: TRBJ2-7
CDR3aa: CASSPAGGADYEQYF
CDR3nt: TGTGCCAGCAGCCCAGCTGGGGGAGCGGACTACGAGCAGTACTTC

v_gene: TRBV7-3
abundance: few
d_gene: -
j_gene: TRBJ2-1
CDR3aa: CASSLGVFSFQQFF
CDR3nt: TGTGCCAGCAGCTTAGGGGTTTTCTCCTTTCAGCAGTTCTTC

v_gene: TRBV29-1
abundance: few
d_gene: -
j_gene: TRBJ2-3
CDR3aa: CSVAGWIADTQYF
CDR3nt: TGCAGCGTAGCAGGGTGGATTGCAGATACGCAGTATTTT

v_gene: TRBV9
abundance: few
d_gene: TRBD2
j_gene: TRBJ2-3
CDR3aa: CASSFTSGRATDTQYF
CDR3nt: TGTGCCAGCAGCTTCACTAGCGGGAGGGCGACAGATACGCAGTATTTT

v_gene: TRBV7-9
abundance: few
d_gene: -
j_gene: TRBJ1-1
CDR3aa: CASSQGVEGWDTEAFF
CDR3nt: TGTGCCAGCAGCCAAGGAGTAGAGGGGTGGGACACTGAAGCTTTCTTT

v_gene: TRBV2
abundance: -
d_gene: TRBD2
j_gene: TRBJ2-3
CDR3aa: CASSPVGLAGSTDTQYF
CDR3nt: TGTGCCAGCAGCCCCGTCGGGCTAGCGGGAAGCACAGATACGCAGTATTTT

v_gene: TRBV7-2
abundance: few
d_gene: -
j_gene: TRBJ2-5
CDR3aa: CASSLGLLRPDQETQYF
CDR3nt: TGTGCCAGCAGCTTAGGTCTCCTCAGACCCGATCAAGAGACCCAGTACTTC

v_gene: TRBV28
abundance: few
d_gene: -
j_gene: TRBJ2-5
CDR3aa: CASSLSGGQETQYF
CDR3nt: TGTGCCAGCAGTTTATCTGGTGGGCAAGAGACCCAGTACTTC

v_gene: TRBV28
abundance: -
d_gene: -
j_gene: TRBJ2-5
CDR3aa: CASSPPDRGLWETQYF
CDR3nt: TGTGCCAGCAGTCCCCCGGACAGAGGGCTTTGGGAGACCCAGTACTTC

v_gene: TRBV28
abundance: few
d_gene: -
j_gene: TRBJ1-2
CDR3aa: CASKGGPYGYTF
CDR3nt: TGTGCCAGCAAGGGGGGACCCTATGGCTACACCTTC

v_gene: TRBV29-1
abundance: -
d_gene: TRBD1
j_gene: TRBJ1-1
CDR3aa: CSVVRGQGGSFF
CDR3nt: TGCAGCGTTGTTAGAGGACAGGGAGGGTCTTTCTTT